Below are 28 T cell receptor beta chains sequenced from a single sample in a study of early T cells in non-severe SARS-CoV-2 infection (dated by TCRdb to the early 2020s). The library came from 5' RACE. The listed sequencing device is NextSeq 500. TCRdb reran the public reads through fastp at Q25 and MiXCR, keeping productive beta chains. Every entry covers one CDR3 protein and lists the most common genes and DNA from its rows. This sample is represented by over 50,000 distinct CDR3 sequences; 8% to 10% of them were singletons. Approximately 9.8% of the sample rests with the top ten. Sequencing was carried out using whole blood. All receptors derive from an adult who was a healthcare worker with PCR-confirmed SARS-CoV-2 infection or an uninfected control (not recorded which).

The chain has TRBV29-1 and TRBJ1-3; the D is unclear. This CDR3 region has 11 residues. In germline, CDR1 is SQVTM, CDR2 ANQGSEA. The germline V and J ends were trimmed by 7 bases and 2 bases, with 6 bases remaining between them. The CDR3 nucleotides read TGCAGCGGGCTGACTGGAAACACCATATATTTT. It specifies CSGLTGNTIYF. The full variable domain, in which reference TRBV29-1 and TRBJ1-3 provide the parts outside the CDR3, is SAVISQKPSRDICQRGTSLTIQCQVDSQVTMMFWYRQQPGQSLTLIATANQGSEATYESGFVIDKFPISRPNLTFSTLTVSNMSPEDSSIYLCSGLTGNTIYFGEGSWLTVV.

This clonotype was observed at least ten times. The chain uses TRBV19 and TRBJ2-1, with TRBD1 identical over 10 bases. The V gene's germline CDR1 is LNHDA and CDR2 SQIVND (reference sequence). The CDR3 runs to 15 residues. The V segment lost 5 bases and the J segment 7 bases; nucleotides outside the gene matches: 8. The chain's CDR3 is CASSVRQGAGNEQFF. The CDR3 nucleotides are TGTGCCAGTAGTGTTCGACAGGGGGCAGGAAATGAGCAGTTCTTC.

The rearrangement links TRBV9 to TRBJ2-5; 8 nucleotides agree with TRBD1. The CDR3 spans 16 residues. J lost 0 bases, V lost 0 bases, and 4 bases had no gene match. CDR1 and CDR2 (germline): SGDLS, YYNGEE. CDR3 nucleotides: TGTGCCAGCAGCGTAGGAGACAGGGGATACCAAGAGACCCAGTACTTC. It is translated as CASSVGDRGYQETQYF. The full variable domain, with the rest looked up from reference TRBV9 and TRBJ2-5, is DSGVTQTPKHLITATGQRVTLRCSPRSGDLSVYWYQQSLDQGLQFLIQYYNGEERAKGNILERFSAQQFPDLHSELNLSSLELGDSALYFCASSVGDRGYQETQYFGPGTRLLVL.

The chain combines TRBV11-2 with TRBJ2-5; D uncertain. This CDR3 has 14 residues. CDR1 and CDR2 (germline): SGHAT, FQNNGV. V was clipped by 2 bases and J by 2 bases, with 9 bases between them. The CDR3: CASSLISPQETQYF. The CDR3 DNA reads TGTGCCAGCAGCTTAATCAGTCCGCAAGAGACCCAGTACTTC.

The J gene is TRBJ2-1, the V gene TRBV27; D might be TRBD2 (6 bases). Trimming pared 2 bases from V and 8 bases from J, leaving 22 bases between. The CDR3 consists of 17 residues. The germline V gene has CDR1 MNHEY and CDR2 SMNVEV (reference sequence). CDR3 loop: CASSLEVGGSYSDEQFF. CDR3 DNA sequence: TGTGCCAGCAGTTTAGAGGTCGGGGGTTCCTACTCGGATGAGCAGTTCTTC.

The V gene is TRBV2, the J gene TRBJ2-4; D possibly corresponds to TRBD1 (6 bases). Looked up from germline, CDR1 is SNHLY and CDR2 is FYNNEI. The germline V and J ends were trimmed by 6 bases and 0 bases, with 12 bases remaining between them. The CDR3 is made up of 15 amino acids. For the CDR3, the DNA is TGTGCCAGCAGCATGGACAGTCTAGCCAAAAACATTCAGTACTTC. This codes for CASSMDSLAKNIQYF.

A word on this clonotype: This may be a read error, as it is one base from a much larger clone. The V gene is TRBV11-2, the J gene TRBJ2-3; 7 nucleotides line up with TRBD2. The V segment lost 2 bases and the J segment 5 bases; nucleotides outside the gene matches: 10. The CDR3 consists of 16 residues. The V gene's germline CDR1 is SGHAT and CDR2 FQNNGV. The CDR3 DNA reads TGTGCCAGCAGCTTAAGACCTAGCGGCGGCATAGATACGCAGTATTTT. This gives the protein CASSLRPSGGIDTQYF. Drawing the rest from reference TRBV11-2 and TRBJ2-3, the complete variable domain is EAGVAQSPRYKIIEKRQSVAFWCNPISGHATLYWYQQILGQGPKLLIQFQNNGVVDDSQLPKDRFSAERLKGVDSTLKIQPAKLEDSAVYLCASSLRPSGGIDTQYFGPGTRLTVL.

This clonotype was recorded a few times. The CDR3 protein is CASSLGIGTYEQYF. CDR3 in DNA: TGTGCCAGCAGCTTAGGGATCGGAACCTACGAGCAGTACTTC. The rearrangement uses TRBV11-2 and TRBJ2-7; D unclear. Germline lookup yields CDR1 SGHAT and CDR2 FQNNGV. The V end lost 1 base, the J end lost 2 bases, and 9 bases lay between the germline ends. The CDR3 length is 14 residues.

There are many counts of this clonotype. The chain links TRBV6-2 or TRBV6-3 to TRBJ2-1, with 9 bases matching TRBD1. The CDR3 has 16 residues. Germline V CDR1 and CDR2: MNHEY, SVGEGT. With V trimmed by 5 bases and J by 4 bases, 9 bases remained unmatched. The CDR3 nucleotides read TGTGCCAGCAGTGCCCGGGACAGGGTGCTATACAATGAGCAGTTCTTC. It yields the protein CASSARDRVLYNEQFF.

The V call is TRBV24-1, the J call TRBJ2-1; D might be TRBD2 (6 bases). Trimming shortened V by 5 bases and J by 0 bases, and 13 bases separated the two germline ends. Germline V gene lookup returns CDR1 KGHDR and CDR2 SFDVKD. CDR3 length equals 16 residues. The CDR3: CATSAVGGSSYNEQFF. In nucleotides, the CDR3 is TGTGCCACCAGTGCCGTGGGGGGTAGCTCCTACAATGAGCAGTTCTTC.

The rearrangement links TRBV27 to TRBJ1-4; D gene ambiguous. V lost 1 base, J lost 0 bases, and 9 bases lay in between. The CDR3 has 16 residues. Germline assignment: CDR1 MNHEY and CDR2 SMNVEV (reference sequence). CDR3 region: CASSLWPAATNEKLFF. Written as DNA, the CDR3 is TGTGCCAGCAGTTTATGGCCAGCCGCAACTAATGAAAAACTGTTTTTT. Supplemented by reference TRBV27 and TRBJ1-4, the full variable domain reads EAQVTQNPRYLITVTGKKLTVTCSQNMNHEYMSWYRQDPGLGLRQIYYSMNVEVTDKGDVPEGYKVSRKEKRNFPLILESPSPNQTSLYFCASSLWPAATNEKLFFGSGTQLSVL.

This clonotype was picked up a small number of times. The chain has TRBV10-2 and TRBJ1-2; D gene ambiguous. Germline lookup yields CDR1 WSHSY and CDR2 SAAADI. The CDR3 is 14 residues long. Deletions cut 6 bases from V and 2 bases from J, with 13 bases between. The CDR3 loop reads CASRFSGPNYGYTF. The CDR3 nucleotides are TGCGCCAGCAGGTTTTCTGGGCCAAACTATGGCTACACCTTC.

A few counts support this clonotype. The gene calls are TRBV19 and TRBJ2-1; D gene unclear. V was shortened by 2 bases and J by 3 bases, with 14 bases between the two germline ends. The CDR3 is made up of 16 amino acids. Germline CDR1 LNHDA, CDR2 SQIVND (reference sequence). The CDR3 is CASSIPRLGIYNEQFF. CDR3 nucleotide sequence: TGTGCCAGTAGTATACCCCGACTGGGTATCTACAATGAGCAGTTCTTC.

This clonotype was seen a few times. V and J are TRBV12-3 or TRBV12-4 and TRBJ2-5; D possibly corresponds to TRBD2 (7 bases). V was trimmed by 1 base and J by 5 bases, leaving 14 bases between them. The CDR3 extends over 15 amino acids. The CDR3 loop reads CASSLEGGRGETQYF. The DNA for the CDR3 is TGTGCCAGCAGTTTAGAGGGGGGGCGCGGTGAGACCCAGTACTTC.

The V and J genes are TRBV27 and TRBJ2-1, with unresolved D. CDR1 is MNHEY, CDR2 SMNVEV, per germline (reference sequence). Trimming took 5 bases from V and 9 from J, leaving 14 bases between them. The CDR3 is 13 residues long. This CDR3 is CASSIRAAAEQFF. CDR3 DNA sequence: TGTGCCAGCAGTATCCGGGCCGCCGCTGAGCAGTTCTTC.

The V call is TRBV29-1, the J call TRBJ2-3; D gene unclear. Trimming left V 4 bases short and J 0 bases short, with 2 bases between. Germline V gives CDR1 SQVTM, CDR2 ANQGSEA. The CDR3 runs 11 residues. DNA for the CDR3: TGCAGCGTTGGCAGCACAGATACGCAGTATTTT. Translated, it gives CSVGSTDTQYF.

The V call is TRBV29-1, the J call TRBJ2-1; 8 nucleotides align to TRBD2. The CDR3 sequence is 13 residues long. Losses at the gene ends were 2 bases for V and 7 bases for J; bases not matched to a gene: 4. CDR1 and CDR2 from the germline V gene are SQVTM and ANQGSEA. Here the CDR3 DNA reads TGCAGCGTTGAAAGCGGGAGTGGGAATGAGCAGTTCTTC. Amino acid sequence: CSVESGSGNEQFF.

This clonotype occurred many times. The chain is built from TRBV12-3 or TRBV12-4 and TRBJ2-3, with D unresolved. The CDR3 is 14 residues long. Trimming cost V 1 base and J 6 bases, with 11 bases left between them. Here the CDR3 reads CASSLEPQRDTQYF. CDR3 nucleotide sequence: TGTGCCAGCAGTTTAGAGCCCCAGAGGGATACGCAGTATTTT.

This clonotype was counted ten times or more. This rearrangement joins TRBV29-1 to TRBJ1-2; no clear D gene. Trimming took 3 bases from V and 5 from J, leaving 7 bases between them. The germline V gene encodes CDR1 SQVTM and CDR2 ANQGSEA. CDR3 size: 11 residues. In DNA, the CDR3 is TGCAGCGTTGACGGGGATTATGGCTACACCTTC. Its translation: CSVDGDYGYTF.

This clonotype was recorded many times. The chain couples TRBV6-6 to TRBJ1-1, with D possibly being TRBD1 (5 bases). CDR3 length: 13 residues. Germline V gene data show CDR1 as MNHNY and CDR2 as SVGAGI (reference sequence). Trimming took off 6 bases at V and 4 bases at J, with 12 bases between the two ends. DNA for the CDR3: TGTGCCAGCAGCCATTTGACAGCCACTGAAGCTTTCTTT. Translating gives CASSHLTATEAFF.

This clonotype was counted at least ten times. The chain combines TRBV7-2 with TRBJ2-3; D might be TRBD1 or TRBD2, each matching 6 bases. The ends were cut back, 1 base at V and 14 bases at J, with 22 bases in the middle. CDR1 is SGHTA, CDR2 FQGNSA, per germline. The CDR3 covers 15 residues. The CDR3: CASSLVGGRQVPTYF. The CDR3 DNA reads TGTGCCAGCAGCTTAGTAGGGGGGAGACAGGTCCCAACGTATTTT.

The chain has TRBV6-5 and TRBJ1-2, with TRBD1 matching 11 bases. Trimming cost V 2 bases and J 4 bases; bases outside gene matches: 0. CDR1 and CDR2 from the germline V gene are MNHEY and SVGAGI. CDR3 length equals 14 residues. CDR3 sequence reads: CASSYGTGGYGYTF. CDR3 DNA sequence: TGTGCCAGCAGTTACGGGACAGGGGGCTATGGCTACACCTTC.

This clonotype was recorded at least ten times. The V and J genes are TRBV18 and TRBJ2-5; 7 bases match TRBD1. Germline CDR1 reads KGHSH; CDR2 reads LQKENI. The J segment lost 2 bases and the V segment lost 3 bases, leaving 3 bases of the junction unmatched. The CDR3 is 14 residues long. CDR3: CASSPGQLQETQYF. In nucleotides, the CDR3 is TGTGCCAGCTCACCGGGACAGCTGCAAGAGACCCAGTACTTC.

DNA of the CDR3: TGTGCCAGCAGCCCTTTGGGGGGGAGCCAAGAGGCCCAGCATTTT. Translating it yields CASSPLGGSQEAQHF. The chain is built from TRBV11-2 and TRBJ1-5; TRBD1 might be the D (5 bases). Germline assignment: CDR1 SGHAT and CDR2 FQNNGV. CDR3 size: 15 residues. Between the trimmed V and J ends, which lost 5 bases and 11 bases, there was a span of 22 bases.

In its sample, this clonotype was seen many times. The rearrangement links TRBV3-1 to TRBJ1-2; TRBD1 is a possible D gene (6 bases). The V gene lost 1 base and the J gene lost 3 bases, with 12 bases spanning the gap. Germline V gene sequence: CDR1 LGHDT, CDR2 YNNKEL (reference sequence). CDR3 length: 15 amino acids. The CDR3 reads CASSQAGDGYYGYTF. The CDR3 DNA reads as TGTGCCAGCAGCCAAGCAGGGGACGGATACTATGGCTACACCTTC.

This clonotype was counted between two and nine times. The chain couples TRBV29-1 to TRBJ2-7; TRBD2 aligns across 9 bases. CDR3 size: 12 residues. Trimming at V came to 5 bases and at J to 6 bases, leaving 5 bases not matched to a gene. Germline values: CDR1 SQVTM, CDR2 ANQGSEA. The CDR3: CSVTAGGGEQYF. The DNA of the CDR3 is TGCAGCGTTACAGCGGGGGGCGGCGAGCAGTACTTC.

This clonotype ranks as medium-sized. The CDR3 nucleotides read TGTGCCAGCAGCCCAAAAGGACCAGATACGCAGTATTTT. Translating gives CASSPKGPDTQYF. The gene calls are TRBV7-9 and TRBJ2-3, with D hard to call. The CDR3 is made up of 13 amino acids. V was pared by 5 bases and J by 4 bases, with 10 bases between. The germline CDR1 and CDR2 sequences are SEHNR and FQNEAQ (reference sequence).

The V and J genes are TRBV29-1 and TRBJ2-7; D assignment may be TRBD1 or TRBD2 (5 bases each). CDR1 is SQVTM and CDR2 is ANQGSEA in the germline V gene. Trimming cost V 4 bases and J 7 bases, with 17 bases left between them. CDR3 length equals 13 residues. CDR3 in amino acids: CSVGGPLLREQYF. CDR3 nucleotide sequence: TGCAGCGTTGGGGGACCACTGTTGAGGGAGCAGTACTTC.